The present TCR beta chain was sequenced within a study of CD39 and CD103 CD8 tumor-infiltrating T cells (dated by TCRdb to the late 2010s). Context from the whole study: Repertoire comparisons were shown for an HPV-positive HNSCC, an HPV-negative HNSCC, an ovarian cancer and a melanoma patient. TCRbeta CDR3 deep sequencing compared repertoires of CD8 TIL subsets defined by CD103 and CD39 with peripheral memory CD8 T cells. General findings and caveats noted by the study authors: Clonotypes from DP TILs were seldom detected in blood or uninvolved lymph node, while clonotypes from DN TILs overlapped to a large extent with peripheral memory CD8 repertoires. Compared with DN and SP CD8 TILs and with blood memory CD8 T cells, DP CD8 TILs appeared more oligoclonal, with the top 30 clonotypes covering roughly 50-90%.

The germline V gene sets CDR1 to WSHSY and CDR2 to SAAADI. V loses 0 bases, J loses 4 bases, and the germline ends lie 7 bases apart. Including cysteine and phenylalanine, the CDR3 has 13 amino acids. The DNA shown is the 39-base CDR3, in frame from base 1. For each subset, between roughly 10,000 and 100,000 sorted cells were used for genomic DNA extraction with the DNeasy Blood and Tissue Kit. The TCRbeta V-J or V-D-J regions were sequenced and mapped through the immunoSEQ service, and coverage above 10x per sample was achieved. The paper's data handling went like this. Analysis was limited to productive rearrangements exported from the immunoSEQ Analyzer platform, and clonality was evaluated on the 500 most abundant clones. To quantify how much repertoires overlapped between populations, both the Morisita-Horn similarity index and the Jaccard index were used. Morisita-Horn similarity between CD8 T-cell subset TCR repertoires was measured in six cancer patients. TCRdb took over this immuneACCESS table, retaining in-frame rearrangements with V and J assigned. Such tables are incomplete; in checked studies, under half of the missing clones stem from an unresolved V gene, and the remainder is unexplained. V and J calls plus clone size are reproduced from that table; the DNA served to infer D and trimming. The sample has roughly 15,000 clones on record, over 80% of them singletons. The ten largest make up approximately 4.5% of the sample.

No therapy was being received by patients at the time of sample collection, although prior treatments had ranged from chemotherapy, radiotherapy, surgery and immunotherapy to none. Thawed cells were enriched for T lymphocytes with a negative-selection kit, adding EpCAM beads for tumor-infiltrating lymphocytes. CD8+CD4-CD45RA- cells were sorted as memory CD8 T cells irrespective of CCR7 expression. Peripheral blood mononuclear cells were isolated by Ficoll-Paque PLUS gradient and cryopreserved before analysis. Populations were sorted to just over 98% purity on a FACSAria II, and cell pellets were frozen for TCR sequencing without culture. In this sample, this clone turned up a few times. It has no known antigen specificity. No much larger clone is present one base from it, and per-base qualities are unavailable.

The sequenced material came from CD8+ T cells sorted from blood. In light of the paper, this sample's cell subset or site label describes: total memory CD8 T cells (CD45RA-CCR7+/-) from blood or uninvolved lymph node. This receptor was identified in a human donor with head and neck squamous cell carcinoma. The rearranged chain carries TRBV10-2 and TRBJ2-7, with no confidently assigned D gene. The CDR3 has the sequence CASSESTQYEQYF. DNA sequence: TGCGCCAGCAGTGAGTCGACCCAGTACGAGCAGTACTTC.